This TCR beta chain was recorded in a study of OX40 agonist ivuxolimab in advanced cancers. CDR1 is SGHAT, CDR2 FQNNGV, per germline. CDR3 length: 14 residues. With 0 bases removed from V and 3 bases from J, the gap between germline ends came to 9 bases. Patients with autoimmune history or systemic immunosuppression were excluded. The repertoire was sequenced with immunoSEQ multiplex PCR; TCRdb's copy has only in-frame clones and lacks some. This table has 50,000 to 55,000 clones, around 80% appearing once. General observations from the study: The investigators did not determine what antigen specificity the expanded peripheral T cells had.

Concerning this clone itself: No antigen is known for it.

V and J are TRBV11-2 and TRBJ2-7; D is unresolved. Material: CD4+ or CD8+ T cells sorted from blood, obtained in a trial of the OX40 agonist ivuxolimab. The origin of this receptor is an adult with an advanced solid tumor such as melanoma, head and neck, liver or kidney cancer. The DNA for the CDR3 is TGTGCCAGCAGCTTAGATTTCGGTTACTACGAGCAGTACTTC. Translated: CASSLDFGYYEQYF.